The following is a T cell receptor beta chain sequence with its context. The record originates from a study of T cells after posttransplantation cyclophosphamide. CDR1 and CDR2 from the germline V gene are SNHLY and FYNNEI. V shed 5 bases and J 4 bases; nucleotides not matched to a gene: 4. The CDR3 runs to 13 residues. Some clones are missing from TCRdb's copy, which holds only in-frame ones; the method was immunoSEQ multiplex PCR. Seen here are tens of thousands of clones, just over 90% observed once, and the top ten hold about 3%. This receptor was identified in a woman aged 25-40 years in good health and a related stem cell transplant donor. V and J are TRBV2 and TRBJ1-2, with 7 bases aligning to TRBD1. Source material: PBMCs. CDR3: CASSRDSGYGYTF. For the CDR3, the DNA is TGTGCCAGCAGTAGGGACAGTGGCTATGGCTACACCTTC.